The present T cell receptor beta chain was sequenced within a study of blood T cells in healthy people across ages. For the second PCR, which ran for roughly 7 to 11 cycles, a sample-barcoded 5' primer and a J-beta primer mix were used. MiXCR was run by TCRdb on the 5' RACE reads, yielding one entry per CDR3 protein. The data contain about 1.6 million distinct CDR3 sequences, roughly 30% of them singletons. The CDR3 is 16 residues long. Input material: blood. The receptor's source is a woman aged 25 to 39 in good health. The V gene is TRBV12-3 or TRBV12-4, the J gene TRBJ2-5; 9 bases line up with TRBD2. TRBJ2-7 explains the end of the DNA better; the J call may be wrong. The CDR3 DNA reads TGTGCCAGCAGTTCCCTGATAGCGGGGGTATCCGGCGAGCAGTACTTC. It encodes CASSSLIAGVSGEQYF.